The following is a TCR beta chain sequence with its context. Looked up from germline, CDR1 is SGDLS and CDR2 is YYNGEE. The J segment lost 7 bases and the V segment lost 0 bases, leaving 6 bases of the junction unmatched. This CDR3 spans 15 amino acids. The sample comes from a study of blood T cell repertoires in COVID-19. In the study overall: The United States, Italy and Spain were the sources of the acute and convalescent COVID-19 samples. Nucleic acid was either cDNA or gDNA, and it came from T cells, B-cell-depleted T cells, or PBMCs.

Patients from Seattle were sampled longitudinally, starting during active infection. Produced via immunoSEQ multiplex PCR; TCRdb's table is partial and in-frame only. The data show about 180,000 clones, around 83% seen once. This clonotype originated in a woman between 70 and 85 years old with COVID-19, enrolled during active disease. The chain employs TRBV9 and TRBJ1-4; 7 bases fit TRBD1. Material: peripheral blood. CDR3 sequence reads: CASSVVGGASEKLFF. CDR3 nucleotide sequence: TGTGCCAGCAGCGTAGTAGGGGGCGCAAGTGAAAAACTGTTTTTT. The full variable domain, its missing parts supplied by reference TRBV9 and TRBJ1-4, is DSGVTQTPKHLITATGQRVTLRCSPRSGDLSVYWYQQSLDQGLQFLIQYYNGEERAKGNILERFSAQQFPDLHSELNLSSLELGDSALYFCASSVVGGASEKLFFGSGTQLSVL.